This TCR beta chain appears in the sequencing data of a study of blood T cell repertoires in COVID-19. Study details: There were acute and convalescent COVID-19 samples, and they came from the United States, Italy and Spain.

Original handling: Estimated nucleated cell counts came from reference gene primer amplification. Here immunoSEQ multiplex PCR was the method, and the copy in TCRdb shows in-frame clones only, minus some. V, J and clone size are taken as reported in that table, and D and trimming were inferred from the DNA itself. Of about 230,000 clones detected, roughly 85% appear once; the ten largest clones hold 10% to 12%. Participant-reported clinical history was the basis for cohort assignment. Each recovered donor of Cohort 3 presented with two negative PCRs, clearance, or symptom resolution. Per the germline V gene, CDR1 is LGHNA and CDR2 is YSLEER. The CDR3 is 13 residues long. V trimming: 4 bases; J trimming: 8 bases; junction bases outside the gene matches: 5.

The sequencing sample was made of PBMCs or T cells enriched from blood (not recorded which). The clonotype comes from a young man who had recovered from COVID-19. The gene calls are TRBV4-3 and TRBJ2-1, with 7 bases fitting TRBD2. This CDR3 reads CASSLTSAYEQFF. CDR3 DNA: TGCGCCAGCAGCCTAACTAGCGCCTATGAGCAGTTCTTC.